This is a list of T cell receptor beta chains from one sample in a study of T cell responses to AZD1222 COVID-19 vaccine. TCRdb keeps only in-frame clones here, not all; method: immunoSEQ multiplex PCR. The table has about 140,000 clones, around 93% seen once; the top ten hold approximately 2.3%. The sequenced sample was peripheral blood, obtained on day 0 of AZD1222 vaccination. All receptors derive from an adult in good health. The CDR3 runs from the conserved cysteine through the conserved F or W. D genes are given only for firm matches. Clone size is not always given. Where it is, it says once, few, many or a class for expanded clones.

d_call	clone_size	j_call	v_call	cdr3_aa	cdr3_nt
TRBD1	.	TRBJ1-2	TRBV15	CATSRDRDWANYGYTF	TGTGCCACCAGCAGGGACAGGGATTGGGCTAACTATGGCTACACCTTC
.	.	TRBJ1-3	TRBV3-1/TRBV3-2	CASSQAVGNTIYF	TGTGCCAGCAGCCAGGCCGTCGGAAACACCATATATTTT
.	.	TRBJ2-1	TRBV20-1	CSASPTSPNSYNEQFF	TGCAGTGCTAGTCCCACTAGCCCTAATTCCTACAATGAGCAGTTCTTC
.	once	TRBJ2-7	TRBV15	CATSRDPWYEQYF	TGTGCCACCAGCAGAGATCCCTGGTACGAGCAGTACTTC
TRBD1	.	TRBJ2-2	TRBV16	CASSQTYPGQGAITGELFF	TGTGCCAGCAGCCAAACCTACCCCGGACAGGGGGCGATAACCGGGGAGCTGTTTTTT
TRBD1	.	TRBJ1-2	TRBV6-5	CASSSTGTGPDGYTF	TGTGCCAGCAGTAGTACCGGGACAGGGCCGGATGGCTACACCTTC
.	few	TRBJ2-7	TRBV2	CASSSGPDYEQYF	TGTGCCAGCTCCAGCGGTCCGGACTACGAGCAGTACTTC
TRBD1	.	TRBJ2-7	TRBV4-3	CASSQEPGQTIEQYF	TGCGCCAGCAGCCAAGAGCCGGGACAGACGATCGAGCAGTACTTC
TRBD1	.	TRBJ1-5	TRBV27	CASSLRQGAGGNQPQHF	TGTGCCAGCAGTTTAAGACAGGGGGCAGGGGGCAATCAGCCCCAGCATTTT
.	.	TRBJ2-7	TRBV24-1	CATSDAGQSSYEQYF	TGTGCCACCAGTGATGCGGGACAGAGCTCCTACGAGCAGTACTTC